Given below is one TCR beta chain in context. The sample comes from a study of blood T cell repertoires in COVID-19. About the research overall: Specimens from acute and convalescent COVID-19 originated in the United States, Italy and Spain.

The germline V gene has CDR1 MNHEY and CDR2 SVGEGT. This CDR3 comprises 16 residues. Trimming took 0 bases from V and 4 from J; bases not matched to a gene: 8. The protocol was immunoSEQ multiplex PCR, while the TCRdb copy is restricted to in-frame clones and leaves out a portion. The table lists a few hundred thousand clones, about four fifths of them singletons. Sequenced material: PBMCs or T cells enriched from blood (not recorded which). The chain employs TRBV6-2 or TRBV6-3 and TRBJ1-1; 7 bases match TRBD1. The source is a woman in her fifties or sixties who had recovered from COVID-19. The CDR3 sequence is CASSYSAGGWITEAFF. The CDR3 nucleotides are TGTGCCAGCAGTTACTCGGCAGGGGGGTGGATCACTGAAGCTTTCTTT.